This TCR beta chain was sequenced in a study of blood T cell repertoires in COVID-19. V was shortened by 5 bases and J by 5 bases, with 17 bases between the two germline ends. The CDR3 has 15 amino acids. Germline CDR1 SGHRS, CDR2 YFSETQ. The count of this clone is one. TCRdb keeps only in-frame clones here, not all; method: immunoSEQ multiplex PCR. Altogether 250,000 to 300,000 clones are present, approximately 91% being singletons, with the ten largest covering approximately 2.2%. The sequenced sample was peripheral blood. The TCR sequence derives from a man over 45 with acute or convalescent COVID-19. This chain joins TRBV5-1 and TRBJ2-1; D possibly corresponds to TRBD2 (5 bases). The CDR3 reads CASRQLVSKDNEQFF. The CDR3 DNA reads as TGCGCCAGCAGGCAACTAGTGTCTAAAGACAATGAGCAGTTCTTC.